This T cell receptor (beta chain) derives from a study of response to subunit inactivated influenza vaccine. Study findings and constraints: After each seasonal influenza vaccination, few new T cells are recruited, the authors suggested.

One entry per CDR3 protein, called by TCRdb with MiXCR from the RT-PCR reads. The data show more than 200,000 distinct CDR3 sequences, approximately 12% seen once. Ten or more counts support this clonotype. Its antigen is currently unknown. The receptor comes from a man aged 45-65 years who received an inactivated influenza vaccine. Source: non-naive T cells sorted from PBMCs, taken 14 to 15 days before vaccination.

The CDR3 DNA reads TGTGCCAGCAGCTGGACAGGCCGGGACGAGCAGTACTTC. Residues: CASSWTGRDEQYF. The V call is TRBV12-3 or TRBV12-4, the J call TRBJ2-7; 7 bases are a match to TRBD1. The V gene end was trimmed by 6 bases and the J gene end by 5 bases; junction bases not matched to a gene: 7. This CDR3 contains 13 residues.